These 13 T cell receptor beta chains originate from one sample sequenced in a study of cytomegalovirus exposure and HLA in healthy donors. The PCR used 60 Vbeta and 13 Jbeta primers. Using immunoSEQ multiplex PCR, the repertoire was profiled, and TCRdb retains in-frame clones only, with some absent. This table has some 200,000 clones, about two thirds appearing once. Sequencing was carried out using PBMCs. Receptors originate from a man aged 40-50 years in good health and CMV-seropositive.

The chain combines TRBV6-5 with TRBJ2-7; D is possibly TRBD2 (5 bases). The CDR3 spans 12 residues. CDR1 and CDR2 from the germline V gene are MNHEY and SVGAGI. V was clipped by 6 bases and J by 7 bases, with 13 bases between them. Written as DNA, the CDR3 is TGTGCCAGCAGCCCCACTAGGAGAGAGCAGTACTTC. Protein sequence: CASSPTRREQYF.

This clone was observed a few times. This chain connects TRBV2 to TRBJ2-3, with D perhaps matching TRBD2 (6 bases). Germline-derived CDR1 and CDR2 are SNHLY and FYNNEI. The CDR3 spans 15 residues. The V gene lost 10 bases and the J gene lost 2 bases, with 19 bases spanning the gap. The CDR3 nucleotides read TGTGCCATACTTTCGGGACTGAGAAACACAGATACGCAGTATTTT. Amino acid sequence: CAILSGLRNTDTQYF.

About this clone itself: One end of the junction does not line up with germline, which may come from a read error. The chain couples TRBV7-9 to TRBJ2-7; tentatively, D is TRBD1 (6 bases). There are 15 residues in the CDR3. The germline V gene has CDR1 SEHNR and CDR2 FQNEAQ (reference sequence). The CDR3 nucleotides are TGTTCCAGCAGCTACGCATACAGGGTGGACGACGAGCAGTACTTC. Protein product: CSSSYAYRVDDEQYF.

The CDR3 loop reads CSAVSYNEQFF. DNA for the CDR3: TGCAGTGCCGTATCCTACAATGAGCAGTTCTTC. This chain connects TRBV20-1 to TRBJ2-1, with D uncertain. This CDR3 has 11 residues. CDR1 is DFQATT and CDR2 is SNEGSKA in the germline V gene (reference sequence). Trimming took off 6 bases at V and 1 base at J, with 4 bases between the two ends.

This chain links TRBV4-3 with TRBJ2-3; D perhaps matches TRBD1 (6 bases). Germline V gene sequence: CDR1 LGHNA, CDR2 YSLEER. The length of the CDR3 is 16 residues. V gave up 3 bases and J gave up 2 bases, with 15 bases separating them. The CDR3 DNA reads as TGCGCCAGCAGCCATCTACTGGGGGCTCCCACAGATACGCAGTATTTT. Its protein product is CASSHLLGAPTDTQYF.

This rearrangement joins TRBV4-2 to TRBJ1-6; 7 bases fit TRBD1. This CDR3 region has 18 residues. V was pared by 1 base and J by 2 bases, with 8 bases of the junction left unmatched. The V gene's germline CDR1 is LGHNA and CDR2 YNFKEQ. CDR3 bases: TGTGCCAGCAGCCAAGCTCAGGGACAGAGGACCTATAATTCACCCCTCCACTTT. Amino acids: CASSQAQGQRTYNSPLHF.

The chain uses TRBV4-1 and TRBJ2-2, with 7 positions matching TRBD2. The V segment lost 1 base and the J segment 7 bases; nucleotides outside the gene matches: 9. CDR3 length equals 16 residues. CDR1 is MGHRA and CDR2 is YSYEKL in the germline V gene. CDR3 coding DNA: TGCGCCAGCAGCCAAGGGGACTCTAGCGGAGGCGGGGAGCTGTTTTTT. Amino acids: CASSQGDSSGGGELFF.

The sample holds a few counts of this clone. The chain recombines TRBV6-5 with TRBJ1-1; perhaps TRBD1 as D (5 bases). Germline assignment: CDR1 MNHEY and CDR2 SVGAGI. Trimming left V 6 bases short and J 5 bases short, with 16 bases between. This CDR3 has 14 amino acids. The CDR3 DNA is TGTGCCAGCAGGCAGCCCGGCGGGGGTACTGAAGCTTTCTTT. Translating it yields CASRQPGGGTEAFF.

The CDR3 spells CASSPFSSTDTQYF. The CDR3 DNA reads as TGTGCCAGCAGTCCCTTTTCTAGCACAGATACGCAGTATTTT. The chain carries TRBV6-5 and TRBJ2-3, with unresolved D. The germline V and J ends were trimmed by 5 bases and 0 bases, with 9 bases remaining between them. This CDR3 spans 14 amino acids. Germline lookup yields CDR1 MNHEY and CDR2 SVGAGI.

The gene calls are TRBV5-5 and TRBJ1-1, with D possibly matching TRBD1 (5 bases). CDR1 is SGHKS, CDR2 YYEKEE, per germline (reference sequence). This CDR3 has 16 amino acids. V was trimmed by 0 bases and J by 3 bases, leaving 15 bases between them. The DNA of the CDR3 is TGTGCCAGCAGCTTGGGGACACATCTAGGCGACACTGAAGCTTTCTTT. Its translation: CASSLGTHLGDTEAFF.

The rearrangement joins TRBV5-1 to TRBJ1-6; TRBD1 matches 7 bases. This CDR3 has 15 residues. CDR1 is SGHRS and CDR2 is YFSETQ in the germline V gene. Trimming removed 3 bases from V and 5 bases from J; junction bases left unmatched: 5. CDR3 sequence reads: CASSSQGGDNSPLHF. In DNA form, the CDR3 reads TGCGCCAGCAGCTCCCAGGGGGGAGATAATTCACCCCTCCACTTT.

CDR3 DNA: TGTGCCAGCAGTAGACTGGTGGGCAATCAGCCCCAGCATTTT. Translated, it gives CASSRLVGNQPQHF. The chain employs TRBV6-5 and TRBJ1-5, with D unresolved. Per the germline V gene, CDR1 is MNHEY and CDR2 is SVGAGI. The germline V and J ends were trimmed by 5 bases and 2 bases, with 10 bases remaining between them. This CDR3 is 14 amino acids long.

This clone was recorded once. The V gene is TRBV5-1, the J gene TRBJ1-1; 11 bases agree with TRBD1. From germline, CDR1 is SGHRS and CDR2 YFSETQ. With 4 bases clipped from V and 2 bases from J, the junction kept 10 bases outside the gene matches. The CDR3 runs 17 residues. The CDR3 is CASSPRTGGPINTEAFF. DNA of the CDR3: TGCGCCAGCAGCCCCCGGACAGGGGGCCCCATTAACACTGAAGCTTTCTTT.